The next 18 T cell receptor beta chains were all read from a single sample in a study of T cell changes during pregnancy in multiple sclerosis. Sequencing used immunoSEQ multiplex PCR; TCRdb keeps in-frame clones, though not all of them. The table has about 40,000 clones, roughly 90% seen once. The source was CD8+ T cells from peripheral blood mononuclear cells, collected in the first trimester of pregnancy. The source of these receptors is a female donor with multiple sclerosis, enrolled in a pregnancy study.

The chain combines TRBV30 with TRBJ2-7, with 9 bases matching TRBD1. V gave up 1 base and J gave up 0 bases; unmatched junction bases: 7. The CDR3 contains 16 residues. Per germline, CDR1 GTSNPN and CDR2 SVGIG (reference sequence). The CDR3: CAWSALSTGGSYEQYF. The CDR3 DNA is TGTGCCTGGAGTGCCCTTTCGACAGGGGGCTCCTACGAGCAGTACTTC.

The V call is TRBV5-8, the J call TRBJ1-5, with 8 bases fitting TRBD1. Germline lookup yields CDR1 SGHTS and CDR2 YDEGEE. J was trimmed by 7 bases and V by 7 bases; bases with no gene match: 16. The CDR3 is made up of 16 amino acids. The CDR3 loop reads CASVAIRTGSGQPQHF. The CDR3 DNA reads TGTGCCAGCGTGGCCATCCGGACAGGGTCTGGACAGCCCCAGCATTTT.

CDR3 region: CASATVGINQPQHF. For the CDR3, the DNA is TGTGCCAGTGCGACAGTCGGTATCAATCAGCCCCAGCATTTT. This chain joins TRBV19 and TRBJ1-5, with D possibly being TRBD1 (5 bases). This CDR3 has 14 residues. Germline CDR1 LNHDA, CDR2 SQIVND (reference sequence). The V and J ends lost 8 bases and 3 bases respectively, with 14 bases between them.

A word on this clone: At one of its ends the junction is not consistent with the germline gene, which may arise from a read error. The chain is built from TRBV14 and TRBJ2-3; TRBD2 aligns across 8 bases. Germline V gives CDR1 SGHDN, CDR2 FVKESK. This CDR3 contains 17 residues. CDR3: CFLQDGPAGDRTDTQYF. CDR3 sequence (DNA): TGCTTCCTCCAAGATGGGCCAGCGGGGGACCGCACAGATACGCAGTATTTT. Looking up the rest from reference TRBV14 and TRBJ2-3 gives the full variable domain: EAGVTQFPSHSVIEKGQTVTLRCDPISGHDNLYWYRRVMGKEIKFLLHFVKESKQDESGMPNNRFLAERTGGTYSTLKVQPAELEDSGVYFCFLQDGPAGDRTDTQYFGPGTRLTVL.

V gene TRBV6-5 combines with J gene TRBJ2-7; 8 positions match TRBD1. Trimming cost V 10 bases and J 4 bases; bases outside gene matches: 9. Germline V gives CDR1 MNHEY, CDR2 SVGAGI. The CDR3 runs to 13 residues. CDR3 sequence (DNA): TGTGCCACAAGGACAGGGATCCTTTACGAGCAGTACTTC. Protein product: CATRTGILYEQYF.

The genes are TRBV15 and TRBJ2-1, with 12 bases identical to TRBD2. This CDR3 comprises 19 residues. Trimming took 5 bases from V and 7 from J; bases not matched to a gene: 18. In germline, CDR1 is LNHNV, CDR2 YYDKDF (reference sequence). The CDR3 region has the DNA TGTGCCACCAGCGAAACCAGGGGACTAGCGGGTAGGCGGCATAATGAGCAGTTCTTC. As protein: CATSETRGLAGRRHNEQFF.

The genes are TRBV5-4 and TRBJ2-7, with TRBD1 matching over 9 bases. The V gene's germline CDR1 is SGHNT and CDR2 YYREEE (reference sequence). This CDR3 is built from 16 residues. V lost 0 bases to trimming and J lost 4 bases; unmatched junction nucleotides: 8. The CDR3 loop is CASSLAFTGQGYEQYF. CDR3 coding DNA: TGTGCCAGCAGCTTGGCCTTCACGGGACAGGGTTACGAGCAGTACTTC.

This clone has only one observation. This CDR3 reads CSALYYNEQFF. The CDR3 nucleotides are TGCAGTGCCCTATACTACAATGAGCAGTTCTTC. The chain employs TRBV20-1 and TRBJ2-1; the D is unclear. Germline assignment: CDR1 DFQATT and CDR2 SNEGSKA (reference sequence). This CDR3 has 11 amino acids. V lost 6 bases and J 3 bases, leaving 6 bases between the germline ends.

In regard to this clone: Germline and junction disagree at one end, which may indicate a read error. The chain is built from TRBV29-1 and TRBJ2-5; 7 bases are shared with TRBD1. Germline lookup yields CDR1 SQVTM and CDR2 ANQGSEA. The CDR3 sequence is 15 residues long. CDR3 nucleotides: TGCAGCGGTGAAACAGGGGATACGTACCAAGAGACCCAGTACTTC. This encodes CSGETGDTYQETQYF.

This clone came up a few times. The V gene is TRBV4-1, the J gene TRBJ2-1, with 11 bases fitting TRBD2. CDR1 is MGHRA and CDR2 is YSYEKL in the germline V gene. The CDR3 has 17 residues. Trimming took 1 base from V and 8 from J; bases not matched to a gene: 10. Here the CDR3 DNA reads TGCGCCAGCAGCCAAGTGTCTAGCGGGGGGTCCGGGTATGAGCAGTTCTTC. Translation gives CASSQVSSGGSGYEQFF.

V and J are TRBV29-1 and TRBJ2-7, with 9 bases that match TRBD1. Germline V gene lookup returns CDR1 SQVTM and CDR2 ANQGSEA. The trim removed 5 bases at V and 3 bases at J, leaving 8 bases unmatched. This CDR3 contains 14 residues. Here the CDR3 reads CSVFGSGQGYEQYF. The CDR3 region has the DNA TGCAGCGTTTTCGGGTCGGGACAGGGCTACGAGCAGTACTTC.

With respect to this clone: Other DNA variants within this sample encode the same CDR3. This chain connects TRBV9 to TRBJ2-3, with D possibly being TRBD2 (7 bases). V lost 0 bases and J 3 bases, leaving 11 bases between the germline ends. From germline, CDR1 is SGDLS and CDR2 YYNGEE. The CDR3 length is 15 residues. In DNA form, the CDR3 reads TGTGCCAGCAGCGTAGGGGGGGGGCCAACAGATACGCAGTATTTT. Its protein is CASSVGGGPTDTQYF. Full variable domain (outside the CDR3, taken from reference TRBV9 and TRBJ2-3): DSGVTQTPKHLITATGQRVTLRCSPRSGDLSVYWYQQSLDQGLQFLIQYYNGEERAKGNILERFSAQQFPDLHSELNLSSLELGDSALYFCASSVGGGPTDTQYFGPGTRLTVL.

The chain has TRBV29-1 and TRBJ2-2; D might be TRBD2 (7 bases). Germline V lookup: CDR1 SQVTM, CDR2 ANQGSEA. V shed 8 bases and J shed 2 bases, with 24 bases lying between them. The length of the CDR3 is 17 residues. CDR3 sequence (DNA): TGCAGCACTCCCTGGGGAGGGGGGGGTATTAACACCGGGGAGCTGTTTTTT. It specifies CSTPWGGGGINTGELFF.

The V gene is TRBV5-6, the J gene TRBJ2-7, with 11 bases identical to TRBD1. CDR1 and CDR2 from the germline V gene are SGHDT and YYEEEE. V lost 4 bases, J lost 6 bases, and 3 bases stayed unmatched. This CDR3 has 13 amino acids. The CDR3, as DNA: TGTGCCAGCAGCGCGGGGACAGGGGGCGAGCAGTACTTC. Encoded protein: CASSAGTGGEQYF.

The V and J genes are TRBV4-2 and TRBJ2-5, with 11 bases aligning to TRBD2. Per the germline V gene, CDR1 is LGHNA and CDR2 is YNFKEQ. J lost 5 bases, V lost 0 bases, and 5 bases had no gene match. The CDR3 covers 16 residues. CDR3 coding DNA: TGTGCCAGCAGCCAAGAAACTAGCGGGGGTGTTGAGACCCAGTACTTC. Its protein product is CASSQETSGGVETQYF.

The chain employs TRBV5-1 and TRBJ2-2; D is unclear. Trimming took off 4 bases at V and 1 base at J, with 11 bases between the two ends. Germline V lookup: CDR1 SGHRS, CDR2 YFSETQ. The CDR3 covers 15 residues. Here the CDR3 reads CASSPLELNTGELFF. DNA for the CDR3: TGCGCCAGCAGCCCGCTAGAACTGAACACCGGGGAGCTGTTTTTT.

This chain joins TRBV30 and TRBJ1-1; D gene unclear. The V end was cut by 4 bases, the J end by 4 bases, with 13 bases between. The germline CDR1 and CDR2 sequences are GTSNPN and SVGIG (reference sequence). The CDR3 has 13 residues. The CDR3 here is CAWKEGRSTEAFF. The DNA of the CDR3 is TGTGCCTGGAAGGAGGGTAGGAGCACTGAAGCTTTCTTT.

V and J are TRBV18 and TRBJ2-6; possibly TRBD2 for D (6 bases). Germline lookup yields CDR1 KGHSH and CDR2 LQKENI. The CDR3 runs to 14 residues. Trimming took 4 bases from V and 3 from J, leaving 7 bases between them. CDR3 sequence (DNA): TGTGCCAGCTCACGGGGGGATGGGGCCAACGTCCTGACTTTC. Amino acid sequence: CASSRGDGANVLTF.